These 14 T cell receptor beta chains came from one sample sequenced in a study of shared clonotypes between healthy human individuals. The repertoire was sequenced with immunoSEQ multiplex PCR; TCRdb's copy has only in-frame clones and lacks some. The sample contains about 2 million clones, over 85% of which appear only once. Only CD45RO-negative cells positively selected for CCR7 counted as naive CD8 cells, so terminally differentiated effector memory CD45RA+ cells were excluded. The sequencing input was naive CD8+ T cells sorted from blood. The source is a young man in good health.

The V and J genes are TRBV14 and TRBJ2-1; TRBD2 agrees at 8 bases. The CDR3 is made up of 16 amino acids. Germline V gene sequence: CDR1 SGHDN, CDR2 FVKESK. The V gene end was trimmed by 0 bases and the J gene end by 4 bases; junction bases not matched to a gene: 5. Written as DNA, the CDR3 is TGTGCCAGCAGCCAAGAGAGTAGCGGGGTTTACAATGAGCAGTTCTTC. Translated: CASSQESSGVYNEQFF.

The chain recombines TRBV9 with TRBJ2-1; D is undetermined. CDR3 length: 14 residues. The germline V and J ends were trimmed by 2 bases and 5 bases, with 11 bases remaining between them. The germline gives CDR1 SGDLS, CDR2 YYNGEE. The chain's CDR3 is CASSVADLNNEQFF. The CDR3 DNA reads as TGTGCCAGCAGCGTCGCTGACCTAAACAATGAGCAGTTCTTC.

The rearrangement joins TRBV4-2 to TRBJ2-7, with a tentative D call TRBD1 (5 bases). The CDR3 runs to 14 residues. CDR1 is LGHNA and CDR2 is YNFKEQ in the germline V gene. V shed 0 bases and J shed 2 bases, with 8 bases lying between them. CDR3 loop: CASSQEGQAYEQYF. DNA for the CDR3: TGTGCCAGCAGCCAAGAGGGGCAAGCCTACGAGCAGTACTTC.

The chain links TRBV14 to TRBJ1-1; D remains ambiguous. The CDR3 totals 15 residues. Trimming took off 3 bases at V and 6 bases at J, with 17 bases between the two ends. CDR1 and CDR2 from the germline V gene are SGHDN and FVKESK. CDR3 amino acids: CASSHNLEGIPEAFF. CDR3 coding DNA: TGTGCCAGCAGCCATAACCTGGAGGGAATCCCTGAAGCTTTCTTT. Complete variable domain (other parts from reference TRBV14 and TRBJ1-1): EAGVTQFPSHSVIEKGQTVTLRCDPISGHDNLYWYRRVMGKEIKFLLHFVKESKQDESGMPNNRFLAERTGGTYSTLKVQPAELEDSGVYFCASSHNLEGIPEAFFGQGTRLTVV.

This sequence joins TRBV9 and TRBJ2-4; 9 bases match TRBD2. Germline V gene lookup returns CDR1 SGDLS and CDR2 YYNGEE. The ends lost 0 bases at V and 7 bases at J; junction bases unmatched: 8. This CDR3 has 16 residues. The CDR3 DNA reads TGTGCCAGCAGCGTAGTGGCGGGAGGGCCCTCGAACATTCAGTACTTC. Amino acids: CASSVVAGGPSNIQYF.

The rearrangement links TRBV4-1 to TRBJ2-7; TRBD2 is a possible D gene (6 bases). The V gene lost 3 bases and the J gene lost 2 bases, with 8 bases spanning the gap. The CDR3 consists of 13 residues. Germline V CDR1 and CDR2: MGHRA, YSYEKL. The CDR3 spells CASSHRLAYEQYF. The CDR3 nucleotides read TGCGCCAGCAGCCACCGACTAGCCTACGAGCAGTACTTC.

The J gene is TRBJ2-7, the V gene TRBV4-1, with 8 nucleotides matching TRBD2. Germline values: CDR1 MGHRA, CDR2 YSYEKL. The CDR3 extends over 20 amino acids. V gave up 0 bases and J gave up 0 bases; unmatched junction bases: 16. This chain's CDR3 is CASSQEVSWAGGPSSYEQYF. The CDR3 DNA sequence: TGCGCCAGCAGCCAAGAAGTATCTTGGGCGGGGGGCCCGAGCTCCTACGAGCAGTACTTC.

The V gene is TRBV7-9, the J gene TRBJ2-3; D could derive from TRBD1 or TRBD2 (5 bases each). Germline V gene sequence: CDR1 SEHNR, CDR2 FQNEAQ (reference sequence). This CDR3 spans 14 amino acids. V lost 5 bases to trimming and J lost 3 bases, with 12 bases between them. CDR3 loop: CASSPGAPTDTQYF. The DNA for the CDR3 is TGTGCCAGCAGCCCCGGGGCCCCAACAGATACGCAGTATTTT.

This clone was detected a few times. J is TRBJ1-6 and V is TRBV6-5; D gene ambiguous. The ends were cut back, 2 bases at V and 0 bases at J, with 5 bases in the middle. CDR1 and CDR2 (germline): MNHEY, SVGAGI. The CDR3 is made up of 15 amino acids. CDR3 loop: CASSYMSSYNSPLHF. The CDR3 DNA reads as TGTGCCAGCAGTTACATGAGCTCCTATAATTCACCCCTCCACTTT.

This chain links TRBV4-1 with TRBJ1-5, with 8 bases identical to TRBD1. The CDR3 is 16 amino acids. The junction had 11 bases not matched to a gene; V was cut back by 3 bases and J by 7 bases. Germline assignment: CDR1 MGHRA and CDR2 YSYEKL. CDR3 DNA sequence: TGCGCCAGCAGCCAGGCAACAGGGGGGTACGGACAGCCCCAGCATTTT. It encodes CASSQATGGYGQPQHF.

This clone was picked up one time. The genes are TRBV5-5 and TRBJ2-7; the D gene is possibly TRBD1 (7 bases). Trimming cost V 4 bases and J 6 bases, with 17 bases left between them. The CDR3 totals 14 residues. Germline CDR1 SGHKS, CDR2 YYEKEE (reference sequence). The CDR3 DNA is TGTGCCAGCAGCCCCGAGGAGGGGGCCACCGAGCAGTACTTC. This sequence encodes CASSPEEGATEQYF. Looking up the rest from reference TRBV5-5 and TRBJ2-7 gives the full variable domain: DAGVTQSPTHLIKTRGQQVTLRCSPISGHKSVSWYQQVLGQGPQFIFQYYEKEERGRGNFPDRFSARQFPNYSSELNVNALLLGDSALYLCASSPEEGATEQYFGPGTRLTVT.

The V gene is TRBV5-8, the J gene TRBJ2-1; perhaps TRBD1 as D (5 bases). The CDR3 covers 14 residues. The germline V and J ends were trimmed by 1 base and 3 bases, with 8 bases remaining between them. Germline V gene data show CDR1 as SGHTS and CDR2 as YDEGEE. The CDR3 bases are TGTGCCAGCAGCTTGAGACAGAACTACAATGAGCAGTTCTTC. It is translated as CASSLRQNYNEQFF.

The chain joins TRBV7-9 to TRBJ1-5, with D maybe TRBD1 (6 bases). The V and J ends lost 1 base and 2 bases respectively, with 12 bases between them. Germline V gene data show CDR1 as SEHNR and CDR2 as FQNEAQ (reference sequence). CDR3 length equals 16 residues. CDR3 sequence (DNA): TGTGCCAGCAGCTTAGTGTTGGGGGCCGGCAATCAGCCCCAGCATTTT. This gives the protein CASSLVLGAGNQPQHF. Based on the CDR3 plus reference TRBV7-9 and TRBJ1-5, the full variable domain is DTGVSQNPRHKITKRGQNVTFRCDPISEHNRLYWYRQTLGQGPEFLTYFQNEAQLEKSRLLSDRFSAERPKGSFSTLEIQRTEQGDSAMYLCASSLVLGAGNQPQHFGDGTRLSIL.

The chain is built from TRBV5-1 and TRBJ1-4; TRBD1 is a possible D gene (6 bases). This CDR3 region has 15 residues. Trimming removed 0 bases at V and 8 bases at J, with 14 bases between. Germline V gives CDR1 SGHRS, CDR2 YFSETQ. The CDR3 region has the DNA TGCGCCAGCAGCTTGGTGGGGGGCCGGAACGAAAAACTGTTTTTT. Protein: CASSLVGGRNEKLFF.